This entry concerns a single T cell receptor beta chain. Its antigen remains unidentified. TCRdb re-derived calls from the reads in MiXCR, one entry per CDR3 protein. The table lists approximately 160,000 distinct CDR3 sequences, 15% to 20% of them singletons, with around 20% in the top ten. This entry comes from a study of T cell repertoires in cytomegalovirus infection. At the level of the study: Indicated by public TCR beta signatures were CMV infection and matching HLA type.

Regarding the study as a whole: In two of eight donors, the top clonotype was HLA-C-restricted CMV-specific. Summed frequency of shared TCR beta families picked out CMV carriers who also had the relevant HLA.

V lost 6 bases, J lost 3 bases, and 9 bases lay in between. This CDR3 has 12 residues. Germline V gene data show CDR1 as LGHNT and CDR2 as FRNRAP. The chain joins TRBV12-5 to TRBJ2-7; D possibly corresponds to TRBD1 (5 bases). This receptor was identified in a human donor in good health (CMV status not recorded). Some clones in this sample may be carry-over from other donors' samples. Source material: CD8+ T cells from PBMCs. The CDR3 here is CASGLDNYEQYF. The CDR3 coding sequence is TGTGCTAGTGGCCTGGACAACTACGAGCAGTACTTC.